This is a list of T cell receptor beta chains from one sample in a study of read filtering for tumor transcriptome and immune sequencing. TCRdb re-called the reads through MiXCR, storing one row per CDR3 protein. The table records 130,000 or so distinct CDR3 sequences, about 13% of them present only once. Specimen: a population of CD138-negative cells sorted from bone marrow. Receptors originate from a donor aged 40 or older with multiple myeloma. Both conserved end residues are part of each CDR3. The order of the fields is J gene, V gene, clone size, D gene, CDR3 DNA, CDR3 protein. The D gene is left open where the match is weak. Only part of the rows carry a size: once, few, many, or a class if the clone is expanded.

>TRBJ2-3|TRBV7-2|many|.
TGTGCCAGCAGCTTAGGAACCGCAGATACGCAGTATTTT
CASSLGTADTQYF
>TRBJ2-5|TRBV5-4|few|.
TGTGCCAGCAGCTACCACCAAGAGACCCAGTACTTC
CASSYHQETQYF
>TRBJ2-1|TRBV27|many|.
TGTGCCAGCAAGGACTCGGTGAACTACAATGAGCAGTTCTTC
CASKDSVNYNEQFF
>TRBJ1-5|TRBV7-2|many|.
TGTGCCAGCAGTTTCGAGAGCAATCAGCCCCAGCATTTT
CASSFESNQPQHF
>TRBJ2-3|TRBV30|many|TRBD2
TGTGCCTGGAGTGAATGGACTAGCGGGAGGGCAGATACGCAGTATTTT
CAWSEWTSGRADTQYF
>TRBJ2-1|TRBV20-1|many|TRBD2
TGCAGTGGGGCTCGACTAGCGGGAAATGAGCAGTTCTTC
CSGARLAGNEQFF
>TRBJ2-7|TRBV19|many|.
TGTGCCAGTAGTATTCCTCGGAGAATGGACGAGCAGTACTTC
CASSIPRRMDEQYF
>TRBJ2-1|TRBV19|many|TRBD2
TGTGCCAGTAGTATAAACGGGGGGGACTACAATGAGCAGTTCTTC
CASSINGGDYNEQFF
>TRBJ1-2|TRBV3-1|few|TRBD1
TGTGCCAGCAGCCGCAGGGGGGGTCAGGATGGCTACACCTTC
CASSRRGGQDGYTF
>TRBJ2-3|TRBV20-1|many|.
TGCAGTGCTGGTCGGGGAACTAGCACAGATACGCAGTATTTT
CSAGRGTSTDTQYF
>TRBJ2-1|TRBV4-3|many|.
TGCGCCAGCAGCCAAGGCCGAGGGCGGCCCACCTACAATGAGCAGTTCTTC
CASSQGRGRPTYNEQFF
>TRBJ2-1|TRBV28|many|TRBD2
TGTGCCAGCAGTCTCAGGACTAGCGGGAGTAGGGACAATGAGCAGTTCTTC
CASSLRTSGSRDNEQFF
>TRBJ2-6|TRBV10-3|many|.
TGTGCCATCAGTGACAGCGTCTCTGGGGCCAACGTCCTGACTTTC
CAISDSVSGANVLTF
>TRBJ2-5|TRBV2|many|.
TGTGCCAGCAGTGAGCTCGGACAGACCCAAGAGACCCAGTACTTC
CASSELGQTQETQYF
>TRBJ2-1|TRBV2|many|TRBD2
TGTGCCAGCCTAGGGCAAGGCCTAGCGGGGGGTGAGCAGTTCTTC
CASLGQGLAGGEQFF
>TRBJ2-1|TRBV2|many|TRBD2
TGTGCCAGCAGTGAAGTCCGGACTAGCGGAAATGAGCAGTTCTTC
CASSEVRTSGNEQFF
>TRBJ1-1|TRBV18|many|.
TGTGCCAGCTCACAGGGACACAGAGGGACTGAAGCTTTCTTT
CASSQGHRGTEAFF
>TRBJ1-1|TRBV6-1|many|TRBD1
TGTGCCAACAGTGAAAGGGGACAGGGCGGATTGAACACTGAAGCTTTCTTT
CANSERGQGGLNTEAFF
>TRBJ2-3|TRBV19|few|.
TGTGCCAGTAGTGCGGGACACACCACAGATACGCAGTATTTT
CASSAGHTTDTQYF
>TRBJ1-6|TRBV6-5|many|.
TGTGCCAGCAGTTACTCGGACGGAGGGGATAATTCACCCCTCCACTTT
CASSYSDGGDNSPLHF
>TRBJ2-5|TRBV29-1|many|.
TGCAGCGTCGGAAGGGGGAGTTCTGGGGAGACCCAGTACTTC
CSVGRGSSGETQYF
>TRBJ2-7|TRBV7-9|.|.
TGTGCCAGCAGCTTTGGGGGCCTACGAGAGCAGTACTTC
CASSFGGLREQYF